The 16 T cell receptor beta chains below all came from one sample that was sequenced in a study of read filtering for tumor transcriptome and immune sequencing. This library used approximately 390 ng RNA and molecular barcoded adaptors spanning alpha/delta and beta/gamma chains. TCRdb used MiXCR to reprocess the reads, holding one entry per CDR3 protein. This sample has 40,000 to 50,000 distinct CDR3 sequences; roughly 13% occur once, and the top ten carry approximately 30%. The sequenced sample was a population of CD138-negative cells sorted from bone marrow. The receptors come from a donor aged 40 or over with multiple myeloma.

The chain couples TRBV7-3 to TRBJ2-1, with no clear D. CDR1 is SGHTA, CDR2 FQGTGA, per germline. There are 15 residues in the CDR3. V dropped 5 bases and J dropped 5 bases, with 16 bases sitting between them. CDR3 residues: CASSDDRVKNNEQFF. DNA for the CDR3: TGTGCCAGCAGCGACGATAGGGTGAAAAACAATGAGCAGTTCTTC.

Many counts were recorded for this clonotype. This chain connects TRBV7-9 to TRBJ2-6; no reliable D call. The CDR3 covers 18 residues. Germline CDR1 reads SEHNR; CDR2 reads FQNEAQ (reference sequence). V lost 0 bases and J lost 0, with 12 bases in between. The CDR3 bases are TGTGCCAGCAGCTTAGCTTCCCATCCAAGCTCTGGGGCCAACGTCCTGACTTTC. Translation gives CASSLASHPSSGANVLTF. The full variable domain, with the rest looked up from reference TRBV7-9 and TRBJ2-6, is DTGVSQNPRHKITKRGQNVTFRCDPISEHNRLYWYRQTLGQGPEFLTYFQNEAQLEKSRLLSDRFSAERPKGSFSTLEIQRTEQGDSAMYLCASSLASHPSSGANVLTFGAGSRLTVL.

This clonotype was seen ten or more times. V and J are TRBV7-9 and TRBJ2-1, with D maybe TRBD1 (6 bases). The CDR3 length is 14 residues. Germline assignment: CDR1 SEHNR and CDR2 FQNEAQ (reference sequence). Trimming took 1 base from V and 6 from J, leaving 10 bases between them. For the CDR3, the DNA is TGTGCCAGCAGCTTAGAAAGGGGGTTCAATGAGCAGTTCTTC. Translated, it gives CASSLERGFNEQFF.

The V and J genes are TRBV15 and TRBJ1-1; D remains unclear. The CDR3 covers 14 residues. Germline V CDR1 and CDR2: LNHNV, YYDKDF (reference sequence). The V end lost 3 bases, the J end lost 10 bases, and 18 bases lay between the germline ends. The CDR3 DNA reads TGTGCCACCAGCAGGCTATTACTCCGGCAGGTAGCTTTCTTT. Translating gives CATSRLLLRQVAFF.

In its sample, this clonotype was seen many times. The J gene is TRBJ2-5, the V gene TRBV7-9, with TRBD1 identical over 8 bases. Germline loops: CDR1 SEHNR, CDR2 FQNEAQ (reference sequence). Unmatched junction bases numbered 12, after V lost 5 bases and J lost 7 bases. CDR3 length: 15 residues. The CDR3 DNA follows: TGTGCCAGCAGCACCCGGACAGGGCTAGGGGGGACCCAGTACTTC. It codes for CASSTRTGLGGTQYF.

This clonotype was detected many times. V gene TRBV6-5 combines with J gene TRBJ2-5; maybe TRBD1 (7 bases). Looked up from germline, CDR1 is MNHEY and CDR2 is SVGAGI. With 8 bases removed from V and 2 bases from J, the gap between germline ends came to 12 bases. The length of the CDR3 is 13 residues. The CDR3 loop reads CASGGDRQETQYF. CDR3 in DNA: TGTGCCAGCGGCGGGGACAGACAAGAGACCCAGTACTTC.

This clonotype was recorded many times. The chain is built from TRBV7-8 and TRBJ2-3; TRBD1 matches at 8 bases. The V gene end was trimmed by 5 bases and the J gene end by 2 bases; junction bases not matched to a gene: 9. In germline, CDR1 is SGHVS, CDR2 FQNEAQ. CDR3 length: 16 amino acids. Here the CDR3 DNA reads TGTGCCAGCAGCGTCCAGGGGGCACGCCCCACAGATACGCAGTATTTT. Translating it yields CASSVQGARPTDTQYF.

In regard to this clonotype: This may be a read error: a much more frequent sequence differs by one nucleotide. The chain recombines TRBV7-9 with TRBJ1-2; D is uncertain. Germline V gene data show CDR1 as SEHNR and CDR2 as FQNEAQ (reference sequence). The CDR3 loop spans 15 amino acids. CDR3 loop: CASSPPTPTNYGHTF. CDR3 DNA sequence: TGTGCCAGCAGCCCTCCCACACCGACTAACTATGGCCACACCTTC.

This clonotype was detected many times. The rearrangement joins TRBV20-1 to TRBJ2-1; tentatively, D is TRBD2 (5 bases). The CDR3 sequence is 11 residues long. V was cut by 1 base and J by 9 bases, with 7 bases left in between. Germline values: CDR1 DFQATT, CDR2 SNEGSKA (reference sequence). In DNA form, the CDR3 reads TGCAGTGCTAGAGCGGGGATTGAGCAGTTCTTC. This encodes CSARAGIEQFF.

Details on this clonotype: Germline is not matched at one junction end, which may reflect a read error. The rearrangement joins TRBV12-3 or TRBV12-4 to TRBJ1-5; D not resolved. The CDR3 covers 13 residues. The CDR3 DNA sequence: TGTGCCAGCAGTCCGAACCGCAATCAGCACCAGCATTTT. This sequence encodes CASSPNRNQHQHF.

Ten or more counts support this clonotype. V usage is TRBV20-1 and J usage is TRBJ2-1, with 7 bases aligning to TRBD2. The J segment lost 7 bases and the V segment lost 7 bases, leaving 7 bases of the junction unmatched. In germline, CDR1 is DFQATT, CDR2 SNEGSKA (reference sequence). CDR3 length equals 12 residues. This chain's CDR3 is CSVGREGNEQFF. The DNA for the CDR3 is TGCAGTGTCGGCAGGGAGGGGAATGAGCAGTTCTTC.

At least ten counts were recorded for this clonotype. The rearrangement joins TRBV7-2 to TRBJ2-7; D call uncertain. The CDR3 contains 15 residues. Germline V gene data show CDR1 as SGHTA and CDR2 as FQGNSA. The V gene lost 5 bases and the J gene lost 3 bases, with 17 bases spanning the gap. CDR3 nucleotides: TGTGCCAGCAGCCCCCACTACTCCCGCCACTACGAGCAGTACTTC. Protein: CASSPHYSRHYEQYF.

This clonotype came up many times. The chain is built from TRBV20-1 and TRBJ1-5; D gene uncertain. Germline values: CDR1 DFQATT, CDR2 SNEGSKA (reference sequence). This CDR3 spans 18 amino acids. Trimming took off 5 bases at V and 0 bases at J, with 23 bases between the two ends. This CDR3 is CSAPNGPPRVNSNQPQHF. CDR3 DNA: TGCAGTGCTCCAAACGGACCCCCAAGGGTTAATAGCAATCAGCCCCAGCATTTT.

This clonotype has ten or more counts. This rearrangement joins TRBV28 to TRBJ1-2; 7 positions match TRBD1. Losses at the gene ends were 4 bases for V and 2 bases for J; bases not matched to a gene: 1. The CDR3 length is 13 residues. The germline V gene has CDR1 MDHEN and CDR2 SYDVKM. CDR3 bases: TGTGCCAGCAGTTCGGGACAGAACTATGGCTACACCTTC. Residues: CASSSGQNYGYTF.

This clonotype showed up many times. The J gene is TRBJ2-7, the V gene TRBV20-1; tentatively, D is TRBD2 (6 bases). Trimming removed 0 bases at V and 3 bases at J, with 15 bases between. The CDR3 has 15 amino acids. Per the germline V gene, CDR1 is DFQATT and CDR2 is SNEGSKA (reference sequence). The CDR3 coding sequence is TGCAGTGCTAGAGATCTGGGGGGTTTATTCTACGAGCAGTACTTC. It yields the protein CSARDLGGLFYEQYF.

This clonotype occurred many times. The chain has TRBV28 and TRBJ2-6; D ambiguous. Trimming left V 5 bases short and J 0 bases short, with 8 bases between. This CDR3 region has 15 residues. Germline V gene data show CDR1 as MDHEN and CDR2 as SYDVKM. The CDR3 here is CASSTAGSGANVLTF. The CDR3 region has the DNA TGTGCCAGCAGTACAGCAGGCTCTGGGGCCAACGTCCTGACTTTC.